This is a list of T cell receptor beta chains from one sample in a study of blood T cell repertoires in COVID-19. Using immunoSEQ multiplex PCR, the repertoire was profiled, and TCRdb retains in-frame clones only, with some absent. The table has approximately 84,000 clones, approximately 86% seen once; the top ten hold under 35%. The sample consisted of peripheral blood. The receptors stem from a woman older than 75 with acute or convalescent COVID-19. Both conserved end residues are part of each CDR3. The D gene is left open where the match is weak. Expanded clones get a size class; other rows say once, few or many, or leave the size out.

j_gene,v_gene,abundance,d_gene,CDR3nt,CDR3aa
TRBJ2-1,TRBV10-3,NA,NA,TGTGCCATCAGTGATCCCTACCGATTCCGAGGGCTTTACAATGAGCAGTTCTTC,CAISDPYRFRGLYNEQFF
TRBJ1-1,TRBV19,NA,NA,TGTGCCAGTTCCCACAGGGTGGGGGGGACTGAAGCTTTCTTT,CASSHRVGGTEAFF
TRBJ1-2,TRBV11-3,NA,NA,TGTGCCAGCAGCTTCAGTAACTATGGCTACACCTTC,CASSFSNYGYTF
TRBJ2-3,TRBV7-3,NA,NA,TGTGCCAGCAGCGTCCTGACTAGCACAGATACGCAGTATTTT,CASSVLTSTDTQYF
TRBJ1-1,TRBV11-3,NA,NA,TGTGCCAGCAGCTTGGACGGACAGTGGAACACTGAAGCTTTCTTT,CASSLDGQWNTEAFF
TRBJ2-1,TRBV12-5,NA,NA,TGTGCTAGTGGTCCTTGGCGAGGGAGAAACTACAATGAGCAGTTCTTC,CASGPWRGRNYNEQFF
TRBJ2-3,TRBV2,NA,NA,TGTGCCAGCAGTCCTCCTGGGAGTGGACGCACAGATACGCAGTATTTT,CASSPPGSGRTDTQYF
TRBJ1-5,TRBV28,NA,NA,TGTGCCAGCAGTCCCAGACACCACAATCAGCCCCAGCATTTT,CASSPRHHNQPQHF
TRBJ2-1,TRBV6-5,NA,TRBD2,TGTGCCAGCAGTTATGTCAGCGGGGATTACAATGAGCAGTTCTTC,CASSYVSGDYNEQFF
TRBJ2-1,TRBV10-3,NA,NA,TGTGCCATCAGTGACGTGCTAGCCGGAGTGGGAGATGAGCAGTTCTTC,CAISDVLAGVGDEQFF
TRBJ2-5,TRBV24-1,NA,NA,TGTGCCACCAGTGACCGGACAGAATTTGACGAGACCCAGTACTTC,CATSDRTEFDETQYF
TRBJ2-2,TRBV9,NA,TRBD2,TGTGCCAGCAGCGTAGTGGCCAGCGGGAGGGCCGGGAGCACCGGGGAGCTGTTTTTT,CASSVVASGRAGSTGELFF
TRBJ2-2,TRBV20-1,NA,NA,TGCAGTGCTAGTCGGCAGGCCGGGGAGCTGTTTTTT,CSASRQAGELFF
TRBJ2-2,TRBV27,NA,NA,TGTGCCAGCAGGCAGAACAGGGAGAACACCGGGGAGCTGTTTTTT,CASRQNRENTGELFF
TRBJ1-1,TRBV10-3,NA,TRBD1,TGTGCCATCAGTGGCCGGGACAGGGACACTGAAGCTTTCTTT,CAISGRDRDTEAFF
TRBJ1-1,TRBV11-3,NA,NA,TGTGCCAGCAGCGGGCACAGGTTGGCTGAAGCTTTCTTT,CASSGHRLAEAFF
TRBJ1-2,TRBV29-1,few,NA,TGCAGCGTTGAGAGGGTGGGCTACACCTTC,CSVERVGYTF
TRBJ2-3,TRBV6-6,NA,TRBD2,TGTGCCAGCAAAGGCGGGAGTAGTAGGGCGACAGATACGCAGTATTTT,CASKGGSSRATDTQYF
TRBJ1-1,TRBV29-1,NA,TRBD1,TGCAGCGTTGAATGGGGACAGGGAAGAACTTTCTTT,CSVEWGQGRTFF
TRBJ2-3,TRBV18,NA,TRBD2,TGTGCCAGCTCACCTGATCGGACTAGCGCCTACACAGATACGCAGTATTTT,CASSPDRTSAYTDTQYF
TRBJ1-1,TRBV18,NA,TRBD1,TGTGCCAGCTCACCTCCCCCCAGGGGGCGGACTGAAGCTTTCTTT,CASSPPPRGRTEAFF
TRBJ2-1,TRBV5-1,NA,TRBD2,TGCGCCAGCAGCTTGGCCTGGGCGGGAGGGCCATATGAGCAGTTCTTC,CASSLAWAGGPYEQFF
TRBJ2-3,TRBV7-9,NA,NA,TGTGCCAGCACCAAAGCCCGCGGGGACACAGATACGCAGTATTTT,CASTKARGDTDTQYF
TRBJ2-7,TRBV7-2,NA,TRBD1,TGTGCCAGCAGCCGGAAGACAGGGAGTAGCCTAGACGAGCAGTACTTC,CASSRKTGSSLDEQYF
TRBJ1-5,TRBV4-1,NA,NA,TGCGCCAGCAGCCAAGATCGGGGGGATCAGCCCCAGCATTTT,CASSQDRGDQPQHF
TRBJ2-7,TRBV3-1/TRBV3-2,NA,NA,TGTGCCAGCAGCCAAGAAGGACGGTCGGGGGAGCAGTACTTC,CASSQEGRSGEQYF
TRBJ2-2,TRBV5-1,NA,TRBD1,TGCGCCAGCAGCTCAGGGGGCACTAGCACCGGGGAGCTGTTTTTT,CASSSGGTSTGELFF
TRBJ1-2,TRBV19,few,TRBD1,TGTGCCAGTAGTATTTCTGGACAGGGGTTCTATGGCTACACCTTC,CASSISGQGFYGYTF
TRBJ1-4,TRBV29-1,once,TRBD1,TGCAGCGTTAGGACAGGGGAGGTTGAAAAACTGTTTTTT,CSVRTGEVEKLFF
TRBJ1-2,TRBV6-5,few,TRBD1,TGTGCCAGCTCGGTACAAGGGGGCGCAGGCTATGGCTACACCTTC,CASSVQGGAGYGYTF
TRBJ2-1,TRBV7-2,once,NA,TGTGCCAGCAGCTTACGCTACAATGAGCAGTTCTTC,CASSLRYNEQFF
TRBJ1-4,TRBV6-1,many,NA,TGTGCCAGCAGTGGACGGGGGGCCTCCCGAACAGCACCTGAAAAACTGTTTTTT,CASSGRGASRTAPEKLFF
TRBJ2-7,TRBV27,NA,NA,TGTGCCAGCAGTAAACAGGGTCCCTATTACGAGCAGTACTTC,CASSKQGPYYEQYF
TRBJ1-6,TRBV6-6,NA,NA,TGTGCCAGCAGTGGACCGGACTGGGAGAATTCACCCCTCCACTTT,CASSGPDWENSPLHF
TRBJ1-4,TRBV5-1,once,NA,TGCGCCAGCAGCTTGGGTACTGGGGGGAATGAAAAACTGTTTTTT,CASSLGTGGNEKLFF